This T cell receptor (beta chain) was sequenced for a study of spatial heterogeneity in lung cancer. On the study more broadly: Patients with untreated early-stage non-small cell lung cancer, numbering approximately 70, were the donors.

As to this clonotype: One end of the junction fails to match germline, which may point to a read error.

The time point was: blood at routine non-recurrence follow-up after resection. No cells were sorted before sequencing. The whole RNA sequenced was extracted from tumor, nontumor lung or frozen PBMC. The CDR3 has 19 amino acids. CDR1 is SEHNR, CDR2 FQNEAQ, per germline (reference sequence). TCRdb redid the calling of the 5' RACE reads with MiXCR, one entry per CDR3 protein. The repertoire holds 35,000 to 45,000 distinct CDR3 sequences, approximately 22% seen once, with 6.5% to 9% in the top ten. The source material was PBMCs, sampled at follow-up. This rearrangement joins TRBV7-9 to TRBJ2-6; TRBD1 agrees at 8 bases. This clonotype was sampled from a female donor with early-stage non-small cell lung cancer. CDR3 protein: CVSSTPPMMTGAGANVLTF. The CDR3 nucleotides are TGTGTCAGCAGCACACCACCGATGATGACAGGGGCTGGGGCCAACGTCCTGACTTTC.